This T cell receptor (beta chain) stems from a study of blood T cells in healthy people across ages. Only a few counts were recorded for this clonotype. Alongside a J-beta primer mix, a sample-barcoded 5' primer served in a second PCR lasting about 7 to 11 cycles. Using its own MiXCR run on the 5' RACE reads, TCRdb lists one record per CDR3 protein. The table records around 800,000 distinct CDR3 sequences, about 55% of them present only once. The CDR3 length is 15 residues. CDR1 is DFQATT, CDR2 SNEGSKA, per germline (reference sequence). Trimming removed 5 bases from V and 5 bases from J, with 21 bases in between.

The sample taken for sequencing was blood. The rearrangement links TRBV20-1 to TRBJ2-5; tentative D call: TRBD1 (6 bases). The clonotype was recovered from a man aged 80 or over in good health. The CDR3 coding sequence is TGCAGTGCTGAAACAGGACAGCCCCACCGGGAGACCCAGTACTTC. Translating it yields CSAETGQPHRETQYF.